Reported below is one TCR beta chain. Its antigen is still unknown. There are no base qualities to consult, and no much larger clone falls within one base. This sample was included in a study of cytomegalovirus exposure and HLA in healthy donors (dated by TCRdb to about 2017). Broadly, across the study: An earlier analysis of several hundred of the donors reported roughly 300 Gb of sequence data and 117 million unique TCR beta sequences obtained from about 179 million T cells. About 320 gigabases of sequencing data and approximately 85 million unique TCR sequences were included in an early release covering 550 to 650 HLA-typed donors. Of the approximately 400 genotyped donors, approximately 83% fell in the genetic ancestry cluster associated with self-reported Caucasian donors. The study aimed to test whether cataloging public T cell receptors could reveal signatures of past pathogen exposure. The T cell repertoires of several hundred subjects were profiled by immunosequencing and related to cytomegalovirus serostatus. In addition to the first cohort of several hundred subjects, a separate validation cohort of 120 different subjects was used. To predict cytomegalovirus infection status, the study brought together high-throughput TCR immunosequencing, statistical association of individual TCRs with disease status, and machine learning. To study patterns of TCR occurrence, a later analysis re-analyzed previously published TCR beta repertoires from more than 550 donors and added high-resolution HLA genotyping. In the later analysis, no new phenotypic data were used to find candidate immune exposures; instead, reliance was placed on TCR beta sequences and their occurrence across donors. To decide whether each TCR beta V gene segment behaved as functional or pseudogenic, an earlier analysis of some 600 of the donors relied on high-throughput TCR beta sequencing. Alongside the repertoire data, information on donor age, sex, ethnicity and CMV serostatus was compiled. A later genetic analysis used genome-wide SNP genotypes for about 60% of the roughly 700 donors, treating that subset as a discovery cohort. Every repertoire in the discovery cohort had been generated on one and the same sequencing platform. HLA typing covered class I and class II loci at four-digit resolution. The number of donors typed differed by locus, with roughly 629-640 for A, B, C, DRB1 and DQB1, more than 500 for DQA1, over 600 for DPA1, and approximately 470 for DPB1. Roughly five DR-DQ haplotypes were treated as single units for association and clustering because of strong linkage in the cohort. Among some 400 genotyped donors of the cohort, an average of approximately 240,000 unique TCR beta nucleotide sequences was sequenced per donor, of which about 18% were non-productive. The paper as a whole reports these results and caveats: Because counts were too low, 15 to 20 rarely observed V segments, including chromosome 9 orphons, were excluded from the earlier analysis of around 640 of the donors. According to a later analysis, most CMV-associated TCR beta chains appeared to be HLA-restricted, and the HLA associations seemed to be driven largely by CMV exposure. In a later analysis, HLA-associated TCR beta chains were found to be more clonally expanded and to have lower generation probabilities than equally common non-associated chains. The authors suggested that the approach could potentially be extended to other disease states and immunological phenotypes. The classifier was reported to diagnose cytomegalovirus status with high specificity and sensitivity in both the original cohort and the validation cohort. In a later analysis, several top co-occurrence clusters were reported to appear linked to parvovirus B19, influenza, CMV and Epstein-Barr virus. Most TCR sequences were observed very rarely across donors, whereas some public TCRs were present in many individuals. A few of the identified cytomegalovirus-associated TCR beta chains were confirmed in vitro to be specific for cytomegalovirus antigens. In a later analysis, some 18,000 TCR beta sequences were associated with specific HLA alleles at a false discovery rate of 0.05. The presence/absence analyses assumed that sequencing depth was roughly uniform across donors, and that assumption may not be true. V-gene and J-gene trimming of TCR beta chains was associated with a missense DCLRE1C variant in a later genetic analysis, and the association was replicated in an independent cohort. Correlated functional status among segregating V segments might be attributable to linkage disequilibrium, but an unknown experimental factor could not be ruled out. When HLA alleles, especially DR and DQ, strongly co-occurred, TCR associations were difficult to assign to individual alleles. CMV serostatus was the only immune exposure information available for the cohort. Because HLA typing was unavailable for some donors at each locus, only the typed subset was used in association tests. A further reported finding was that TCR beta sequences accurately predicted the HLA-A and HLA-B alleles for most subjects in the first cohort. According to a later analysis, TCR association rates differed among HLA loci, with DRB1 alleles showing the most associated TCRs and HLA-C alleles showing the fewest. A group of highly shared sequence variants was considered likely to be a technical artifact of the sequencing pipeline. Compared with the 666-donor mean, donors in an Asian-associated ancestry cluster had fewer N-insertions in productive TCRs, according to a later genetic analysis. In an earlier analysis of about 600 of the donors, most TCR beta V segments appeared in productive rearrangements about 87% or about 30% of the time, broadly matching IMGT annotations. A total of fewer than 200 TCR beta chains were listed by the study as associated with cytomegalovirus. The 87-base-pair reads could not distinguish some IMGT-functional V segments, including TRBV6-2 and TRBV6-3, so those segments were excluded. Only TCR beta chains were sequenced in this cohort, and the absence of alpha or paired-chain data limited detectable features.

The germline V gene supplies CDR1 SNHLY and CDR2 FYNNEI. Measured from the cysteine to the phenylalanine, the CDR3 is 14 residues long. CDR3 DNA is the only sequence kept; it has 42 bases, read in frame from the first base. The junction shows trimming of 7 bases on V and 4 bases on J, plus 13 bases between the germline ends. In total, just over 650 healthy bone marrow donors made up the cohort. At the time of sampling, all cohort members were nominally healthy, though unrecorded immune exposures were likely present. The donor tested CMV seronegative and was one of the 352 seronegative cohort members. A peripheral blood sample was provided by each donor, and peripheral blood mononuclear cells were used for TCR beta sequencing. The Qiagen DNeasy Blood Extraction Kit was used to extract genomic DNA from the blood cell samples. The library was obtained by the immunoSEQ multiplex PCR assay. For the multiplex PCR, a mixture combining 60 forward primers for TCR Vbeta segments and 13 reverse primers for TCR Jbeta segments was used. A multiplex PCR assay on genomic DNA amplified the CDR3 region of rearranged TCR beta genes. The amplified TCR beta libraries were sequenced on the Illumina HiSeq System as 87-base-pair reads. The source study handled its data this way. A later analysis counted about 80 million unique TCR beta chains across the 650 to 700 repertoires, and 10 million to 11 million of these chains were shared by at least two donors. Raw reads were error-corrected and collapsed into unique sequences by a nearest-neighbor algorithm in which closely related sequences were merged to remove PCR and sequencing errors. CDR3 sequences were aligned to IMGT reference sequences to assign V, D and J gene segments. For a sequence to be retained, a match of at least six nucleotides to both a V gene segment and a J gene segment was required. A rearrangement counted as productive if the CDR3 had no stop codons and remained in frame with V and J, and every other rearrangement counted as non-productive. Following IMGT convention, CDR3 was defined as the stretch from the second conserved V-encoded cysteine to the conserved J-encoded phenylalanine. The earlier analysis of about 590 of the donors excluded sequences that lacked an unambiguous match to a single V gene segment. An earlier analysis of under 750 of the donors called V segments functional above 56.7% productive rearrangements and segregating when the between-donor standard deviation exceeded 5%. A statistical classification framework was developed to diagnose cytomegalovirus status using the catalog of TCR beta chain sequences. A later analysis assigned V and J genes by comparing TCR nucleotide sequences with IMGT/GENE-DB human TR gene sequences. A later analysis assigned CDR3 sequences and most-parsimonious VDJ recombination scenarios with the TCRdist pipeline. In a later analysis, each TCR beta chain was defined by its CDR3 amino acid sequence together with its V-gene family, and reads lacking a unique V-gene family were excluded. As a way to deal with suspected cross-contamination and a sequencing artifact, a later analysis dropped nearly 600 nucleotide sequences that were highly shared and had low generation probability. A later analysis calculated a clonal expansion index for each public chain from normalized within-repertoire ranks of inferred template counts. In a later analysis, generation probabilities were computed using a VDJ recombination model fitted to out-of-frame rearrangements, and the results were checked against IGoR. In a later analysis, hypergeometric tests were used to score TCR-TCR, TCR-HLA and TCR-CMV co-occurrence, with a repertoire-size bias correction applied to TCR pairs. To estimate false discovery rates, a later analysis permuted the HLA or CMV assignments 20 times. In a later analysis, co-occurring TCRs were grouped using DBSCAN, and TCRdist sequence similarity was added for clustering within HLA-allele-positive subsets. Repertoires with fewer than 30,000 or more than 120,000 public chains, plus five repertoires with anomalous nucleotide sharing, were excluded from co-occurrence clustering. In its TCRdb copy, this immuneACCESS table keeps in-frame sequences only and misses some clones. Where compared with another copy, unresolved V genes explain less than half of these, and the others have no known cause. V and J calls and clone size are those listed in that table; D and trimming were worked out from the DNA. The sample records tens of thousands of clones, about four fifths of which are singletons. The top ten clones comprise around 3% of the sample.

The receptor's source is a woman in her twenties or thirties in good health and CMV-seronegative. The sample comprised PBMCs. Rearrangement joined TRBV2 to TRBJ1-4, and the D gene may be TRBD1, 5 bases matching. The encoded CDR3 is CASIMGQNNEKLFF. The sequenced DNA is TGTGCCAGCATCATGGGGCAGAATAATGAAAAACTGTTTTTT.